This T cell receptor (beta chain) stems from a study of T cell repertoires in cytomegalovirus infection. Study-level information: Newly reported HLA-C-restricted and thoroughly characterized HLA-B-restricted CMV epitopes were employed. Signatures in public TCR beta sequences pointed to both CMV infection and matching HLA type.

Study outcomes and limitations: The study found HLA-C-restricted CMV-specific TCR beta clonotypes dominating the ex vivo response. Summed public TCR beta family frequency identified CMV carriers bearing the relevant HLA.

To note about this clonotype: Its antigen is as yet unknown.

TCRdb re-called the reads through MiXCR, storing one row per CDR3 protein. The table lists roughly 700,000 distinct CDR3 sequences, roughly a third of them singletons. Trimming took off 5 bases at V and 3 bases at J, with 14 bases between the two ends. CDR1 is SGHTA and CDR2 is FQGNSA in the germline V gene. This CDR3 has 15 amino acids. This chain connects TRBV7-2 to TRBJ2-1; D is perhaps TRBD1 (6 bases). The receptor comes from a human donor in good health (CMV status not recorded). Some clones in this sample may be carry-over from other donors' samples. The starting material was cultured PBMCs, obtained from culture after CMV antigen stimulation. CDR3: CASSAPGQNYNEQFF. CDR3 DNA: TGTGCCAGCAGCGCCCCCGGACAGAACTACAATGAGCAGTTCTTC.